Included here is one T cell receptor (beta chain) sequence, with context. The antigen is unknown. The entry originates in a study of PD-L1 blockade in urothelial cancer. Study background: Male sex and bladder-origin urothelial cancer characterized about 90% of the 29 patients. Blood samples had a median of roughly 140,000 T cells, some 83,000 unique TCRs, and clonality approximately 0.085. General study findings and limits: For durable-benefit patients, tumor-associated blood clones expanded more at 3 weeks.

From germline, CDR1 is LNHDA and CDR2 SQIVND (reference sequence). CDR3 size: 16 residues. With 4 bases removed from V and 4 bases from J, the gap between germline ends came to 19 bases. The time point is: pretreatment peripheral blood. Pretreatment and on-treatment blood mononuclear cell samples were taken, totaling between 1 and 8 time points per patient. The protocol was immunoSEQ multiplex PCR, while the TCRdb copy is restricted to in-frame clones and leaves out a portion. This repertoire shows approximately 50,000 clones, around 86% found once; its top ten account for roughly 1.8%. The chain combines TRBV19 with TRBJ1-1; maybe TRBD1 (5 bases). Here the sequenced sample was PBMCs, taken around atezolizumab (anti-PD-L1) treatment. This clonotype originated in a man aged 50-59 years with urothelial cancer. CDR3 protein: CASSNRAGMVGTEAFF. CDR3 coding DNA: TGTGCCAGTAGTAATAGGGCAGGGATGGTAGGCACTGAAGCTTTCTTT.